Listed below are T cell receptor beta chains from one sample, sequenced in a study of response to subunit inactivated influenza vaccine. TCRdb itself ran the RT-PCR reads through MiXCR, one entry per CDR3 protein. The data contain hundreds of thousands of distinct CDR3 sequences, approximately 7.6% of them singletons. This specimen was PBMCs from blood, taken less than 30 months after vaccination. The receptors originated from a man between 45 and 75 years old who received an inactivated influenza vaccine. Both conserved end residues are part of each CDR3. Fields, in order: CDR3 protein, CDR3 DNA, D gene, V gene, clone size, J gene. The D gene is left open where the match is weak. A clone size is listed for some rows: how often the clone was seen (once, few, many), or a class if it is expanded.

CDR3aa: CASRGRGQETQYF
CDR3nt: TGTGCCAGCAGAGGACGAGGGCAAGAGACCCAGTACTTC
d_gene: NA
v_gene: TRBV6-1
abundance: many
j_gene: TRBJ2-5

CDR3aa: CASSFWSGGGYTF
CDR3nt: TGTGCCAGCAGTTTTTGGTCAGGGGGCGGCTACACCTTC
d_gene: TRBD1
v_gene: TRBV12-3/TRBV12-4
abundance: few
j_gene: TRBJ1-2

CDR3aa: CSAIRSGRVSETQYF
CDR3nt: TGCAGTGCTATTAGAAGCGGGAGGGTGTCAGAGACCCAGTACTTC
d_gene: TRBD2
v_gene: TRBV20-1
abundance: few
j_gene: TRBJ2-5

CDR3aa: CAITSGIYNEQFF
CDR3nt: TGTGCCATCACTAGCGGGATCTACAATGAGCAGTTCTTC
d_gene: TRBD2
v_gene: TRBV10-3
abundance: NA
j_gene: TRBJ2-1

CDR3aa: CASSRLEEAFF
CDR3nt: TGTGCCAGCAGCCGGCTCGAGGAAGCTTTCTTT
d_gene: NA
v_gene: TRBV5-6
abundance: many
j_gene: TRBJ1-1

CDR3aa: CSARAGQNYEQYF
CDR3nt: TGCAGTGCTAGAGCAGGACAAAACTACGAGCAGTACTTC
d_gene: NA
v_gene: TRBV20-1
abundance: NA
j_gene: TRBJ2-7

CDR3aa: CSVEAPWRRAGTYNEQFF
CDR3nt: TGCAGCGTTGAAGCTCCGTGGAGGCGAGCGGGTACATACAATGAGCAGTTCTTC
d_gene: NA
v_gene: TRBV29-1
abundance: few
j_gene: TRBJ2-1

CDR3aa: CATSTRQGAGNEQYF
CDR3nt: TGTGCCACCAGTACGCGACAGGGGGCGGGAAACGAGCAGTACTTC
d_gene: TRBD1
v_gene: TRBV15
abundance: NA
j_gene: TRBJ2-7

CDR3aa: CASSYDRGPTDTQYF
CDR3nt: TGTGCCAGCAGTTATGACAGGGGGCCAACAGATACGCAGTATTTT
d_gene: TRBD1
v_gene: TRBV6-4
abundance: few
j_gene: TRBJ2-3

CDR3aa: CASSYSSGIQPQHF
CDR3nt: TGTGCCAGCAGTTACTCATCAGGGATTCAGCCCCAGCATTTT
d_gene: NA
v_gene: TRBV6-5
abundance: NA
j_gene: TRBJ1-5

CDR3aa: CASSPRLGREYEQYF
CDR3nt: TGTGCCAGCAGCCCCCGATTGGGGCGGGAGTACGAGCAGTACTTC
d_gene: TRBD2
v_gene: TRBV12-3/TRBV12-4
abundance: NA
j_gene: TRBJ2-7

CDR3aa: CASSIDRGGPNEQFF
CDR3nt: TGTGCCAGCAGCATAGACAGGGGTGGACCTAATGAGCAGTTCTTC
d_gene: TRBD1
v_gene: TRBV7-8
abundance: many
j_gene: TRBJ2-1

CDR3aa: CSARKGQFFSYEQYF
CDR3nt: TGCAGTGCTAGAAAGGGACAATTCTTCTCCTACGAGCAGTACTTC
d_gene: NA
v_gene: TRBV20-1
abundance: many
j_gene: TRBJ2-7

CDR3aa: CASSSLLGLAGAGNEQYF
CDR3nt: TGTGCCAGCAGCTCCCTTCTCGGACTAGCGGGAGCTGGCAACGAGCAGTACTTC
d_gene: TRBD2
v_gene: TRBV6-1
abundance: many
j_gene: TRBJ2-7

CDR3aa: CASNHRSGTDTQYF
CDR3nt: TGTGCCAGCAACCACCGATCCGGCACAGATACGCAGTATTTT
d_gene: NA
v_gene: TRBV5-5
abundance: few
j_gene: TRBJ2-3

CDR3aa: CASSEGPGTLETQFF
CDR3nt: TGTGCCAGCAGTGAGGGTCCCGGGACCCTAGAGACCCAGTTCTTC
d_gene: NA
v_gene: TRBV6-1
abundance: NA
j_gene: TRBJ2-1

CDR3aa: CASSPATRGGEKLFF
CDR3nt: TGCGCCAGCAGCCCCGCGACCCGGGGAGGTGAAAAACTGTTTTTT
d_gene: NA
v_gene: TRBV5-1
abundance: NA
j_gene: TRBJ1-4

CDR3aa: CATSDPGGGGAQYF
CDR3nt: TGTGCCACCAGTGATCCCGGGGGAGGAGGGGCGCAGTATTTT
d_gene: NA
v_gene: TRBV24-1
abundance: few
j_gene: TRBJ2-3

CDR3aa: CASSHNPSGGVAQYF
CDR3nt: TGTGCCAGCAGCCACAATCCTAGCGGGGGAGTTGCGCAGTATTTT
d_gene: TRBD2
v_gene: TRBV11-2
abundance: many
j_gene: TRBJ2-3

CDR3aa: CASSYSTGGYEQYF
CDR3nt: TGTGCCAGCAGTTACTCAACAGGGGGCTACGAGCAGTACTTC
d_gene: TRBD1
v_gene: TRBV6-6
abundance: many
j_gene: TRBJ2-7

CDR3aa: CSVPASDDTQYF
CDR3nt: TGCAGCGTTCCGGCTAGCGACGATACGCAGTATTTT
d_gene: NA
v_gene: TRBV29-1
abundance: many
j_gene: TRBJ2-3

CDR3aa: CASTPIGGKSNQPQHF
CDR3nt: TGTGCCAGTACTCCCATAGGGGGAAAGAGCAATCAGCCCCAGCATTTT
d_gene: NA
v_gene: TRBV19
abundance: NA
j_gene: TRBJ1-5